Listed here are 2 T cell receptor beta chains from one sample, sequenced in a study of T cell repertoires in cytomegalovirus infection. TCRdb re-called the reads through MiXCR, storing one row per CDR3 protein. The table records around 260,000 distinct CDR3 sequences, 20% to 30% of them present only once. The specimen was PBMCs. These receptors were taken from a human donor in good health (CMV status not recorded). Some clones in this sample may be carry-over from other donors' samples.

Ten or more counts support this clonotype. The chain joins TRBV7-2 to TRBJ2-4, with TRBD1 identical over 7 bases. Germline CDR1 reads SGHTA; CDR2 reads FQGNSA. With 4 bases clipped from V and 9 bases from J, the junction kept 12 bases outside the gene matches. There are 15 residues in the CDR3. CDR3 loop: CASSSPGQSLGIQYF. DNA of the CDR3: TGTGCCAGCAGCTCCCCGGGACAGAGCCTAGGCATTCAGTACTTC.

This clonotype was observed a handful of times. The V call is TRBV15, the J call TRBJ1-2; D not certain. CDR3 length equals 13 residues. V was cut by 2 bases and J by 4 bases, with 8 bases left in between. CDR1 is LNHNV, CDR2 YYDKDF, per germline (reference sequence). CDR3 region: CATSRSGLYGYTF. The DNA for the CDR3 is TGTGCCACCAGCAGATCGGGCCTCTATGGCTACACCTTC.